Shown below are 32 T cell receptor beta chains from a single sample sequenced in a study of shared clonotypes between healthy human individuals. Using immunoSEQ multiplex PCR, the repertoire was profiled, and TCRdb retains in-frame clones only, with some absent. Here the sample spans 150,000 to 200,000 clones, just under 95% being singletons. Specimen: naive CD4+ T cells sorted from blood. Subset: CD45RA+ positively selected. Receptors were obtained from a woman younger than 45 in good health.

The chain has TRBV28 and TRBJ2-2; 10 bases line up with TRBD2. The V segment lost 1 base and the J segment 6 bases; nucleotides outside the gene matches: 5. CDR1 is MDHEN, CDR2 SYDVKM, per germline. This CDR3 contains 16 residues. DNA of the CDR3: TGTGCCAGCAGTTTATATTTAGCGGGAGGATCCGGGGAGCTGTTTTTT. Translation gives CASSLYLAGGSGELFF.

This chain joins TRBV2 and TRBJ1-1; TRBD1 matches 8 bases. Unmatched junction bases numbered 7, after V lost 7 bases and J lost 0 bases. CDR3 length: 15 residues. The germline V gene encodes CDR1 SNHLY and CDR2 FYNNEI. The CDR3 sequence is CASTSDRVMNTEAFF. The DNA of the CDR3 is TGTGCCAGCACCTCGGACAGGGTGATGAACACTGAAGCTTTCTTT.

The chain has TRBV7-9 and TRBJ2-5, with D uncertain. Trimming cost V 10 bases and J 1 base, with 10 bases left between them. The CDR3 length is 12 residues. Germline V gene data show CDR1 as SEHNR and CDR2 as FQNEAQ (reference sequence). The CDR3 sequence: CAISPLQETQYF. In nucleotides, the CDR3 is TGTGCCATCTCGCCCCTCCAAGAGACCCAGTACTTC.

This clone was seen only once. The V gene is TRBV28, the J gene TRBJ2-2, with 9 nucleotides matching TRBD1. The CDR3 contains 16 residues. V gave up 6 bases and J gave up 4 bases; unmatched junction bases: 9. Looked up from germline, CDR1 is MDHEN and CDR2 is SYDVKM. The CDR3 region is CASRIPGQGPTGELFF. In DNA, the CDR3 is TGTGCCAGCAGAATTCCGGGACAGGGCCCCACCGGGGAGCTGTTTTTT.

V is TRBV2 and J is TRBJ2-7, with 7 bases lining up with TRBD2. CDR3 size: 14 residues. Germline CDR1 is SNHLY and CDR2 is FYNNEI. The trim removed 3 bases at V and 5 bases at J, leaving 7 bases unmatched. DNA for the CDR3: TGTGCCAGCAGTGATAGTCCTAGCGGTAACGAGCAGTACTTC. Protein: CASSDSPSGNEQYF.

J is TRBJ1-1 and V is TRBV6-1; D call uncertain. The CDR3 consists of 17 residues. V lost 2 bases to trimming and J lost 0 bases, with 16 bases between them. CDR1 is MNHNS and CDR2 is SASEGT in the germline V gene. CDR3 in DNA: TGTGCCAGCAGTGAATCCGCCGGACGATCGATGAACACTGAAGCTTTCTTT. Amino acid sequence: CASSESAGRSMNTEAFF.

V gene TRBV5-5 combines with J gene TRBJ2-1; unclear D gene. Trimming stripped 0 bases from V and 0 bases from J, with 10 bases between. Germline assignment: CDR1 SGHKS and CDR2 YYEKEE (reference sequence). This CDR3 spans 16 amino acids. CDR3 bases: TGTGCCAGCAGCTTGGCTGGCGGCAACTCCTACAATGAGCAGTTCTTC. Residues: CASSLAGGNSYNEQFF.

The V call is TRBV11-2, the J call TRBJ2-7, with TRBD1 matching over 8 bases. The CDR3 contains 15 residues. The junction had 6 bases not matched to a gene; V was cut back by 2 bases and J by 3 bases. Germline V lookup: CDR1 SGHAT, CDR2 FQNNGV. The CDR3 sequence is CASSLSGQGIYEQYF. The CDR3 DNA reads TGTGCCAGCAGCTTATCTGGACAGGGTATCTACGAGCAGTACTTC. Supplemented by reference TRBV11-2 and TRBJ2-7, the full variable domain reads EAGVAQSPRYKIIEKRQSVAFWCNPISGHATLYWYQQILGQGPKLLIQFQNNGVVDDSQLPKDRFSAERLKGVDSTLKIQPAKLEDSAVYLCASSLSGQGIYEQYFGPGTRLTVT.

Only one count was recorded for this clone. V is TRBV18 and J is TRBJ2-7; D gene unclear. The CDR3 contains 13 residues. Trimming took 3 bases from V and 2 from J, leaving 8 bases between them. The germline V gene has CDR1 KGHSH and CDR2 LQKENI. CDR3 amino acids: CASSPTQTYEQYF. CDR3 bases: TGTGCCAGCTCACCTACCCAAACCTACGAGCAGTACTTC.

The rearrangement links TRBV15 to TRBJ2-1, with TRBD2 identical over 7 bases. The germline V gene encodes CDR1 LNHNV and CDR2 YYDKDF (reference sequence). V was pared by 5 bases and J by 8 bases, with 15 bases of the junction left unmatched. The CDR3 is made up of 16 amino acids. CDR3 region: CATSHRKTSAGYEQFF. Written as DNA, the CDR3 is TGTGCCACCAGCCACCGTAAAACTAGCGCCGGATATGAGCAGTTCTTC.

The chain combines TRBV28 with TRBJ1-1; D not resolved. This CDR3 has 14 residues. Germline CDR1 and CDR2: MDHEN and SYDVKM. V was cut by 5 bases and J by 3 bases, with 13 bases left in between. The chain's CDR3 is CASSIPGGYTEAFF. The CDR3 DNA reads TGTGCCAGCAGTATACCAGGAGGGTACACTGAAGCTTTCTTT.

The J gene is TRBJ1-3, the V gene TRBV13; a possible D gene is TRBD1 (6 bases). In germline, CDR1 is PRHDT, CDR2 FYEKMQ (reference sequence). The CDR3 has 14 amino acids. V lost 7 bases and J 4 bases, leaving 14 bases between the germline ends. The CDR3 DNA follows: TGTGCCAGCAAACCTTCGGGGGGCGGAAACACCATATATTTT. It encodes CASKPSGGGNTIYF.

The J gene is TRBJ2-1, the V gene TRBV20-1, with no clear D. The CDR3 spans 11 residues. The germline CDR1 and CDR2 sequences are DFQATT and SNEGSKA (reference sequence). Trimming stripped 0 bases from V and 12 bases from J, with 9 bases between. The chain's CDR3 is CSARDHRWQFF. The CDR3, as DNA: TGCAGTGCTAGAGATCACCGATGGCAGTTCTTC.

The chain is built from TRBV28 and TRBJ2-1, with 9 bases fitting TRBD1. The CDR3 is 16 residues long. V shed 1 base and J 2 bases; nucleotides not matched to a gene: 3. The V gene's germline CDR1 is MDHEN and CDR2 SYDVKM. The CDR3 spells CASSLSGTGTYNEQFF. CDR3 DNA sequence: TGTGCCAGCAGTTTATCCGGGACAGGGACCTACAATGAGCAGTTCTTC.

The chain links TRBV7-2 to TRBJ2-5; D is unresolved. TRBJ2-7 explains the end of the DNA better; the J call may be wrong. The V gene's germline CDR1 is SGHTA and CDR2 FQGNSA. The CDR3 contains 14 residues. CDR3 region: CASSLAGSPYEQYF. CDR3 bases: TGTGCCAGCAGCTTAGCGGGCAGCCCCTACGAGCAGTACTTC.

The chain recombines TRBV27 with TRBJ1-4, with a weak D call TRBD1 (6 bases). The CDR3 consists of 15 residues. Germline CDR1 reads MNHEY; CDR2 reads SMNVEV (reference sequence). V shed 6 bases and J shed 1 base, with 12 bases lying between them. The DNA of the CDR3 is TGTGCCAGCAGCCCATTAGGGGGAACTAATGAAAAACTGTTTTTT. Encoded protein: CASSPLGGTNEKLFF.

The CDR3 DNA reads TGTGCCAGCAGCGTAGGTTACGCCCTCGAGCAGTACTTC. Amino acid sequence: CASSVGYALEQYF. The chain links TRBV9 to TRBJ2-5; D is ambiguous. The end of the DNA fits TRBJ2-7 better, so the J call may be wrong. The CDR3 is made up of 13 amino acids. CDR1 is SGDLS, CDR2 YYNGEE, per germline.

The chain carries TRBV18 and TRBJ2-7; the D gene could be TRBD1 or TRBD2 (5 bases each). Germline CDR1 KGHSH, CDR2 LQKENI. Trimming cost V 3 bases and J 0 bases, with 12 bases left between them. The CDR3 covers 15 residues. The CDR3 loop is CASSPRGQSSYEQYF. The CDR3 bases are TGTGCCAGCTCACCTCGGGGCCAAAGCTCCTACGAGCAGTACTTC.

The J gene is TRBJ1-4, the V gene TRBV7-9; no clear D gene. With 1 base removed from V and 0 bases from J, the gap between germline ends came to 9 bases. CDR1 is SEHNR and CDR2 is FQNEAQ in the germline V gene (reference sequence). This CDR3 comprises 16 residues. The chain's CDR3 is CASSLGAETTNEKLFF. The CDR3, as DNA: TGTGCCAGCAGCTTAGGTGCGGAAACAACTAATGAAAAACTGTTTTTT.

CDR3 protein: CASSRGANTEAFF. The CDR3 bases are TGTGCCAGTAGTCGGGGGGCTAACACTGAAGCTTTCTTT. The chain recombines TRBV19 with TRBJ1-1; TRBD1 is a possible D gene (6 bases). The CDR3 runs 13 residues. V was clipped by 5 bases and J by 2 bases, with 9 bases between them. CDR1 and CDR2 from the germline V gene are LNHDA and SQIVND (reference sequence).

The chain recombines TRBV6-7 with TRBJ1-5; a possible D gene is TRBD1 (6 bases). TRBV6-7 falls under the ORF class, with uncertain function. The V gene lost 10 bases and the J gene lost 0 bases, with 16 bases spanning the gap. CDR3 length equals 15 residues. The CDR3 DNA follows: TGTGCCAACCCTCCGGGACAATATAGCAATCAGCCCCAGCATTTT. It is translated as CANPPGQYSNQPQHF.

The genes are TRBV28 and TRBJ2-4, with D maybe TRBD1 (6 bases). Deletions cut 6 bases from V and 8 bases from J, with 14 bases between. CDR1 and CDR2 (germline): MDHEN, SYDVKM. The CDR3 extends over 13 amino acids. This CDR3 reads CASSRGQIHIQYF. As DNA, the CDR3 is TGTGCCAGCAGCCGTGGACAGATTCACATTCAGTACTTC.

The chain is built from TRBV30 and TRBJ2-5; D is unclear. The V gene lost 4 bases and the J gene lost 4 bases, with 10 bases spanning the gap. The CDR3 length is 12 residues. Per germline, CDR1 GTSNPN and CDR2 SVGIG (reference sequence). Here the CDR3 reads CAWKTSGETQYF. In nucleotides, the CDR3 is TGTGCCTGGAAAACCAGTGGAGAGACCCAGTACTTC.

The chain employs TRBV28 and TRBJ2-5, with D maybe TRBD1 (6 bases). This CDR3 comprises 13 residues. V lost 3 bases, J lost 9 bases, and 14 bases lay in between. Germline V CDR1 and CDR2: MDHEN, SYDVKM. The CDR3 reads CASSFYRDLAQYF. In nucleotides, the CDR3 is TGTGCCAGCAGTTTCTACAGGGATCTCGCCCAGTACTTC. Full variable domain (remainder filled in from reference TRBV28 and TRBJ2-5): DVKVTQSSRYLVKRTGEKVFLECVQDMDHENMFWYRQDPGLGLRLIYFSYDVKMKEKGDIPEGYSVSREKKERFSLILESASTNQTSMYLCASSFYRDLAQYFGPGTRLLVL.

V and J are TRBV28 and TRBJ2-7; maybe TRBD2 (5 bases). Looked up from germline, CDR1 is MDHEN and CDR2 is SYDVKM. Trimming left V 4 bases short and J 6 bases short, with 16 bases between. The CDR3 is made up of 14 amino acids. The CDR3 DNA follows: TGTGCCAGCAGTTCCTTTCGGGGAATCGGCGAGCAGTACTTC. It translates to CASSSFRGIGEQYF.

This clone has just one count. The chain carries TRBV5-4 and TRBJ2-7; 10 bases align to TRBD2. This CDR3 contains 16 residues. The J segment lost 0 bases and the V segment lost 4 bases, leaving 7 bases of the junction unmatched. CDR1 and CDR2 (germline): SGHNT, YYREEE (reference sequence). In DNA, the CDR3 is TGTGCCAGCAGCCTCGGACTAGCGGAAGTCTCCTACGAGCAGTACTTC. It codes for CASSLGLAEVSYEQYF.

The V call is TRBV2, the J call TRBJ1-2; D possibly corresponds to TRBD1 (6 bases). CDR3 size: 13 residues. Trimming shortened V by 7 bases and J by 5 bases, and 14 bases separated the two germline ends. Germline V gene sequence: CDR1 SNHLY, CDR2 FYNNEI. This CDR3 is CASNLQGPYGYTF. DNA of the CDR3: TGTGCCAGCAATTTACAGGGACCTTATGGCTACACCTTC.

The V gene is TRBV4-2, the J gene TRBJ2-2; TRBD2 matches at 8 bases. The V gene's germline CDR1 is LGHNA and CDR2 YNFKEQ. The junction had 6 bases not matched to a gene; V was cut back by 1 base and J by 5 bases. CDR3 length: 16 amino acids. The CDR3 nucleotides are TGTGCCAGCAGCCAAGTCCGGGGGGGAAGAACCGGGGAGCTGTTTTTT. Translated, it gives CASSQVRGGRTGELFF.

J is TRBJ1-2 and V is TRBV19; D unclear. Germline V gene sequence: CDR1 LNHDA, CDR2 SQIVND (reference sequence). The CDR3 length is 16 residues. V was clipped by 0 bases and J by 5 bases, with 16 bases between them. The CDR3 loop reads CASSIDGTASRYGYTF. CDR3 in DNA: TGTGCCAGTAGTATAGATGGCACAGCTTCCCGGTATGGCTACACCTTC. The full variable domain, rest sourced from reference TRBV19 and TRBJ1-2, is DGGITQSPKYLFRKEGQNVTLSCEQNLNHDAMYWYRQDPGQGLRLIYYSQIVNDFQKGDIAEGYSVSREKKESFPLTVTSAQKNPTAFYLCASSIDGTASRYGYTFGSGTRLTVV.

The sample holds a few counts of this clone. The chain couples TRBV29-1 to TRBJ2-7, with D possibly matching TRBD2 (5 bases). Germline CDR1 is SQVTM and CDR2 is ANQGSEA. The CDR3 extends over 13 amino acids. Trimming removed 5 bases from V and 5 bases from J, with 16 bases in between. CDR3 in DNA: TGCAGCGTTTTACCCCTACTAGACGACGAGCAGTACTTC. As protein: CSVLPLLDDEQYF.

The genes are TRBV10-3 and TRBJ2-7, with 11 nucleotides matching TRBD1. The ends lost 8 bases at V and 3 bases at J; junction bases unmatched: 6. The CDR3 runs 14 residues. Germline V CDR1 and CDR2: ENHRY, SYGVKD. The CDR3 spells CAIGAGTGGYEQYF. CDR3 DNA: TGTGCCATCGGAGCCGGGACAGGGGGCTACGAGCAGTACTTC.

This sequence joins TRBV5-4 and TRBJ2-7, with 14 nucleotides matching TRBD2. The V gene end was trimmed by 4 bases and the J gene end by 5 bases; junction bases not matched to a gene: 5. Germline CDR1 reads SGHNT; CDR2 reads YYREEE (reference sequence). This CDR3 is 15 amino acids long. The CDR3 DNA reads as TGTGCCAGCAGCCTGGGACTAGCGGGAGCTGACGAGCAGTACTTC. It encodes CASSLGLAGADEQYF.